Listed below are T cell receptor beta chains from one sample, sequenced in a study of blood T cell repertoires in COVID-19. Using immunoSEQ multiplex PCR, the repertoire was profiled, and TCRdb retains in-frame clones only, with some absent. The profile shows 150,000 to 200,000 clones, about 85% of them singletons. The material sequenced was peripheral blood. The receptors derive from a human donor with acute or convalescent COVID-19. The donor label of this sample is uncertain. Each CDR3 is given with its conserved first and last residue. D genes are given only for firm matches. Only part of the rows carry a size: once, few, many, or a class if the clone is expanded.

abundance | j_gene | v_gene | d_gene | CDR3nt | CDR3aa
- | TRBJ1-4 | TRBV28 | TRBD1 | TGTGCCAGCAGCTCTTCCGGGACAGGGGGAGAAAAACTGTTTTTT | CASSSSGTGGEKLFF
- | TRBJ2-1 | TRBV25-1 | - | TGTGCCAGCAGGGACGACAGCTCCTACAATGAGCAGTTCTTC | CASRDDSSYNEQFF
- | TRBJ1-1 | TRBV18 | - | TGTGCCAGCTCACCAGTGGAGGGGACCACTGAAGCTTTCTTT | CASSPVEGTTEAFF
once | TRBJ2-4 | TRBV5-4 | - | TGTGCCAGCAGCTTTACTGGTCAGGACATTCAGTACTTC | CASSFTGQDIQYF
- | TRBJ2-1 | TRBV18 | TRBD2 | TGTGCCAGCTCACCGGAGGGACTAGCGGGGGGTTACAATGAGCAGTTCTTC | CASSPEGLAGGYNEQFF
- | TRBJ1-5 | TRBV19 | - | TGTGCCAGTAGTATCTTCCCCACAAATAATCAGCCCCAGCATTTT | CASSIFPTNNQPQHF
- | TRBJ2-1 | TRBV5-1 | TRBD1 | TGCGCCAGCAGCCCCTCGGACAGGGCCTCGTACAATGAGCAGTTCTTC | CASSPSDRASYNEQFF
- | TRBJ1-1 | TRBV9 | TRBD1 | TGTGCCAGCAGCAAGACAGGGGGACACACTGAAGCTTTCTTT | CASSKTGGHTEAFF
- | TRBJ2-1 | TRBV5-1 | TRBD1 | TGCGCCAGCAGCTTGGGACAGGGGGGTCGGAATGAGCAGTTCTTC | CASSLGQGGRNEQFF
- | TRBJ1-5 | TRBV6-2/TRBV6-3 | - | TGTGCCAGCAGCCCCGGGGGGCCCCAGCATTTT | CASSPGGPQHF